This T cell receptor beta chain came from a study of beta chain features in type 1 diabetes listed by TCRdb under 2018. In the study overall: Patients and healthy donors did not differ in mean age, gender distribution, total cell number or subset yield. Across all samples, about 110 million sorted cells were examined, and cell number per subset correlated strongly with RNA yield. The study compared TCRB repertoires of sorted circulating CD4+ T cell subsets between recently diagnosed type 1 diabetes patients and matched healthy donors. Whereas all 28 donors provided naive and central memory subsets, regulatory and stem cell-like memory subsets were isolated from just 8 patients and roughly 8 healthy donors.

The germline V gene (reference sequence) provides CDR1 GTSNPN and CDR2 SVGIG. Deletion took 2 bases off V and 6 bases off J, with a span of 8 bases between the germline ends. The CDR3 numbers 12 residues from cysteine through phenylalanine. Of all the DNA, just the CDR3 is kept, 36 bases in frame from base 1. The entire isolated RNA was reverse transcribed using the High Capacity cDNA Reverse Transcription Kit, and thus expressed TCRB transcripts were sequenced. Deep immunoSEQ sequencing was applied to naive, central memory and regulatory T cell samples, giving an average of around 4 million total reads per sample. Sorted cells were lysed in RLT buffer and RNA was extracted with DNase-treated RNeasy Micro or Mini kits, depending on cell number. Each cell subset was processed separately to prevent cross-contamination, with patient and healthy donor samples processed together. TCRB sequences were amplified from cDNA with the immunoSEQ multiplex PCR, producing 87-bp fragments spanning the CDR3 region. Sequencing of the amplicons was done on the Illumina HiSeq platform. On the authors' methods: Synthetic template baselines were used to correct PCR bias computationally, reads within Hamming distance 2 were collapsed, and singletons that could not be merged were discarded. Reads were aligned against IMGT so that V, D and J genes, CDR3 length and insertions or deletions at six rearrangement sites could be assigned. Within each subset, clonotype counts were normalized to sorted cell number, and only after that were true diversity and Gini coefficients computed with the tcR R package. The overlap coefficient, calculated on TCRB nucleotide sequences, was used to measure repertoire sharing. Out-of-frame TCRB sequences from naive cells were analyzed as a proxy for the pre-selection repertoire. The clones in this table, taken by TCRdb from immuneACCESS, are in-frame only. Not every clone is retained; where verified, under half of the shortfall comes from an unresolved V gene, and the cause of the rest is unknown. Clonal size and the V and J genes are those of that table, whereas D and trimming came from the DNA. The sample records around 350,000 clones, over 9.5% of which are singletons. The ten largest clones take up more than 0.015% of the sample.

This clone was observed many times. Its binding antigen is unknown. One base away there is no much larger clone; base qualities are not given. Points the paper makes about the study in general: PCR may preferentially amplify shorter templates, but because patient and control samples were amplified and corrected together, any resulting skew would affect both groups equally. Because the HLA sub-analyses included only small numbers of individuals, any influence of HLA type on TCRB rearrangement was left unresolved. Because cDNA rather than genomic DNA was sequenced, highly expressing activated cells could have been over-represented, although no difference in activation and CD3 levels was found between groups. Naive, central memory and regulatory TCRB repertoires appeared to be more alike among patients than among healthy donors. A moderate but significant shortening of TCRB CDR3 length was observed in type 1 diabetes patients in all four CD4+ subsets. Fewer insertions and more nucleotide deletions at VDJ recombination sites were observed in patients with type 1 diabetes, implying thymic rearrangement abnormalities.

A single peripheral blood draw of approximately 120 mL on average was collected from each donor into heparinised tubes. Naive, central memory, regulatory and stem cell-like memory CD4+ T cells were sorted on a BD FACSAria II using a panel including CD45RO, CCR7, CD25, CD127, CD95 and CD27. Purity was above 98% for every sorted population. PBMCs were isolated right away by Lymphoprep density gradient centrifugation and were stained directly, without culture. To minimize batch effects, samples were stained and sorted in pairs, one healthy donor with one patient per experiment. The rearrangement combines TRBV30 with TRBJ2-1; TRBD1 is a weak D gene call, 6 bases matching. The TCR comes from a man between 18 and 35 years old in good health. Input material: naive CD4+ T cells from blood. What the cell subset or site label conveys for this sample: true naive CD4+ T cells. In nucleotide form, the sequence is TGTGCCTGGAGTCCAGGGGTCAATGAGCAGTTCTTC. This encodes CAWSPGVNEQFF.